These 9 T cell receptor beta chains came from one sample sequenced in a study of T cells in Graves' hyperthyroidism and ophthalmopathy. Amplified regions were TCR beta CDR3 sequences from RNA transcripts. The primer set for the first-round RT-PCR of the TCR CDR3 was HTBI. Using its own MiXCR run on the multiplex PCR reads, TCRdb lists one record per CDR3 protein. The table shows 500,000 to 800,000 distinct CDR3 sequences, with nearly 45% occurring only once. The sequencing input was peripheral blood or thyroid tissue (not recorded which). The source of these receptors is an adult man with Graves' disease, either hyperthyroidism or ophthalmopathy (not recorded which).

The CDR3 coding sequence is TGTGCCAGCAGTGTTGGGAACACAGATACGCAGTATTTT. Translated: CASSVGNTDTQYF. This chain links TRBV2 with TRBJ2-3; D remains ambiguous. This CDR3 region has 13 residues. V was pared by 4 bases and J by 2 bases, with 7 bases between. Germline V gene data show CDR1 as SNHLY and CDR2 as FYNNEI. The full variable domain, with the rest looked up from reference TRBV2 and TRBJ2-3, is EPEVTQTPSHQVTQMGQEVILRCVPISNHLYFYWYRQILGQKVEFLVSFYNNEISEKSEIFDDQFSVERPDGSNFTLKIRSTKLEDSAMYFCASSVGNTDTQYFGPGTRLTVL.

V is TRBV15 and J is TRBJ1-5, with D perhaps matching TRBD1 (5 bases). The V gene lost 3 bases and the J gene lost 3 bases, with 12 bases spanning the gap. Per germline, CDR1 LNHNV and CDR2 YYDKDF (reference sequence). The CDR3 runs 15 residues. DNA of the CDR3: TGTGCCACCAGCAGTCCCCAGGGTTACAATCAGCCCCAGCATTTT. It codes for CATSSPQGYNQPQHF.

The chain employs TRBV2 and TRBJ2-5, with unresolved D. The CDR3 contains 16 residues. V lost 2 bases and J lost 1, with 14 bases in between. From germline, CDR1 is SNHLY and CDR2 FYNNEI. The DNA for the CDR3 is TGTGCCAGCAGTGAACTCCATATCAACACCCAAGAGACCCAGTACTTC. Its translation is CASSELHINTQETQYF.

This clonotype has a count of ten or more. The V and J genes are TRBV12-3 or TRBV12-4 and TRBJ1-6; the match to TRBD1 covers 10 bases. V trimming: 2 bases; J trimming: 8 bases; junction bases outside the gene matches: 3. This CDR3 contains 15 residues. The CDR3 loop is CASSLLGQGDSPLHF. CDR3 sequence (DNA): TGTGCCAGCAGTTTACTTGGACAGGGGGATTCACCCCTCCACTTT.

Written as DNA, the CDR3 is TGTGCCAGCAGCTTATCGGCGATTAACTATGGCTACACCTTC. Protein: CASSLSAINYGYTF. The chain employs TRBV11-1 and TRBJ1-2; D remains ambiguous. This CDR3 contains 14 residues. Germline V gene data show CDR1 as SGHAT and CDR2 as FQDESV (reference sequence). V lost 2 bases and J 1 base, leaving 8 bases between the germline ends.

The chain is built from TRBV13 and TRBJ2-6, with D uncertain. Germline CDR1 PRHDT, CDR2 FYEKMQ (reference sequence). The CDR3 contains 15 residues. The V end lost 6 bases, the J end lost 2 bases, and 11 bases lay between the germline ends. In nucleotides, the CDR3 is TGTGCCAGCAGTTTCTTGAGCCCTGGGGCCAACGTCCTGACTTTC. It yields the protein CASSFLSPGANVLTF.

The chain employs TRBV6-6 and TRBJ1-1; TRBD1 matches at 9 bases. The V gene's germline CDR1 is MNHNY and CDR2 SVGAGI (reference sequence). With 2 bases clipped from V and 4 bases from J, the junction kept 5 bases outside the gene matches. This CDR3 is 15 amino acids long. The DNA for the CDR3 is TGTGCCAGCAGTTACATTACAGGGGGCCGCACTGAAGCTTTCTTT. It specifies CASSYITGGRTEAFF.

This clonotype has at least ten counts. The chain has TRBV7-3 and TRBJ1-2, with TRBD1 identical over 7 bases. This CDR3 has 14 residues. The V gene's germline CDR1 is SGHTA and CDR2 FQGTGA. Germline trimming cut 5 bases from V and 8 bases from J; bases unmatched to any gene: 11. The CDR3 nucleotides read TGTGCCAGCAGCCGACAGGGAGGATCGGAAGGCTACACCTTC. It translates to CASSRQGGSEGYTF.

This clonotype was observed many times. The rearrangement joins TRBV10-3 to TRBJ2-7; tentatively, D is TRBD2 (6 bases). Per germline, CDR1 ENHRY and CDR2 SYGVKD. V was clipped by 10 bases and J by 5 bases, with 15 bases between them. The length of the CDR3 is 12 residues. The CDR3 DNA is TGTGCCACCTTAGCGGAGAACCACGAGCAGTACTTC. Amino acid sequence: CATLAENHEQYF.